This record covers a single TCR beta chain. This sample is part of a study of blood T cell repertoires in COVID-19. V lost 6 bases, J lost 4 bases, and 12 bases lay in between. The V gene's germline CDR1 is MNHEY and CDR2 SVGAGI. The CDR3 covers 13 residues. Only in-frame clones appear in the TCRdb table, and some are missing; sequencing was by immunoSEQ multiplex PCR. This table holds almost 500,000 clones, roughly nine tenths found once. Sequencing was carried out using PBMCs or T cells enriched from blood (not recorded which). This sequence originates from a woman in her sixties or seventies who had recovered from COVID-19. The V gene is TRBV6-5, the J gene TRBJ1-2; possibly TRBD1 for D (5 bases). Here the CDR3 reads CASRGLTVYGYTF. The DNA for the CDR3 is TGTGCCAGCAGGGGTTTGACAGTCTATGGCTACACCTTC.